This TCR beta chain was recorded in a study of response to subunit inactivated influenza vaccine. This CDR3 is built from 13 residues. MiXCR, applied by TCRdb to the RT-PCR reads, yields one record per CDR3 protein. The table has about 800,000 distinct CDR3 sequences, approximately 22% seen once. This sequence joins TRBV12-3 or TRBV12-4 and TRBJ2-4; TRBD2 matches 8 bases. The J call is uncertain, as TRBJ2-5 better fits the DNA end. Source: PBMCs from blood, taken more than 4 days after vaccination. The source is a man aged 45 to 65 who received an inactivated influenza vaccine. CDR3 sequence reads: CASSSRTSQTQYF. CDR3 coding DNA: TGTGCCAGCAGTTCCAGGACTAGCCAGACCCAGTACTTC.